This passage covers 18 T cell receptor beta chains from one sample sequenced in a study of follicular helper T cells after annual influenza vaccination. Documented time point: 2015-2016 season, pre-vaccination. Profiling relied on immunoSEQ multiplex PCR, and the TCRdb table lists in-frame clones only, not all of them. Among about 9,300 clones listed, 70% to 90% were seen once. The specimen comprised CXCR5+ CD38- circulating T follicular helper cells from blood, sampled on the day of influenza vaccination. Noted subset: circulating Tfh, non-naive CD4+CXCR5+PD-1+ (ICOS+CD38+ or ICOS-CD38-). Receptors were obtained from an adult who received the influenza vaccine.

In DNA form, the CDR3 reads TGTGCCAGCCGGGGAAGTGGCTACACCTTC. Translating it yields CASRGSGYTF. The rearrangement uses TRBV6-5 and TRBJ1-2; D is unclear. CDR3 length: 10 amino acids. V lost 8 bases and J lost 7, with 8 bases in between. Germline lookup yields CDR1 MNHEY and CDR2 SVGAGI.

The rearrangement joins TRBV14 to TRBJ2-3; D is unresolved. Trimming removed 2 bases at V and 7 bases at J, with 13 bases between. Germline V gives CDR1 SGHDN, CDR2 FVKESK. The CDR3 is made up of 14 amino acids. The CDR3 is CASSQSTSANTQYF. DNA of the CDR3: TGTGCCAGCAGCCAAAGCACATCCGCCAATACGCAGTATTTT.

The chain recombines TRBV10-3 with TRBJ2-6; 7 bases map to TRBD1. Germline CDR1 ENHRY, CDR2 SYGVKD. Trimming took 6 bases from V and 2 from J; bases not matched to a gene: 4. This CDR3 spans 15 amino acids. CDR3 amino acids: CAISAGQAGANVLTF. The CDR3, as DNA: TGTGCCATCAGCGCTGGACAGGCTGGGGCCAACGTCCTGACTTTC.

This sequence joins TRBV7-2 and TRBJ2-3; D is unresolved. CDR1 and CDR2 from the germline V gene are SGHTA and FQGNSA. Deletions cut 5 bases from V and 6 bases from J, with 9 bases between. CDR3 length: 12 amino acids. CDR3: CASSIFSDTQYF. The CDR3 region has the DNA TGTGCCAGCAGCATTTTCTCGGATACGCAGTATTTT.

The J gene is TRBJ2-7, the V gene TRBV10-3, with 9 bases aligning to TRBD2. The CDR3 totals 15 residues. CDR1 is ENHRY, CDR2 SYGVKD, per germline. J lost 6 bases, V lost 4 bases, and 10 bases had no gene match. CDR3 residues: CAISAYSGRPGEQYF. The CDR3 DNA is TGTGCCATCAGTGCATACAGCGGGAGGCCCGGCGAGCAGTACTTC.

The V gene is TRBV5-1, the J gene TRBJ2-7, with 9 bases lining up with TRBD1. In germline, CDR1 is SGHRS, CDR2 YFSETQ. The CDR3 contains 15 residues. With V trimmed by 4 bases and J by 4 bases, 9 bases remained unmatched. CDR3 protein: CASSIGTGTVYEQYF. CDR3 coding DNA: TGCGCCAGCAGCATTGGGACAGGGACCGTTTACGAGCAGTACTTC.

V and J are TRBV6-5 and TRBJ2-5; 9 bases fit TRBD1. This CDR3 is built from 15 residues. Trimming cost V 4 bases and J 4 bases; bases outside gene matches: 7. Germline V gene data show CDR1 as MNHEY and CDR2 as SVGAGI. As DNA, the CDR3 is TGTGCCAGCAGTTCGGGACAGGGAAGGGTAGAGACCCAGTACTTC. Residues: CASSSGQGRVETQYF.

The V gene is TRBV5-5, the J gene TRBJ1-1; D might be TRBD1 (5 bases). Germline CDR1 reads SGHKS; CDR2 reads YYEKEE (reference sequence). Trimming cost V 1 base and J 2 bases, with 12 bases left between them. The CDR3 runs 15 residues. The chain's CDR3 is CASSLYGGSNTEAFF. The CDR3 DNA is TGTGCCAGCAGCTTGTACGGGGGTTCCAACACTGAAGCTTTCTTT.

The gene calls are TRBV7-9 and TRBJ2-2; D ambiguous. Looked up from germline, CDR1 is SEHNR and CDR2 is FQNEAQ (reference sequence). V shed 5 bases and J shed 3 bases, with 13 bases lying between them. This CDR3 is built from 15 residues. The CDR3, as DNA: TGTGCCAGCAGCAACCAAGGCTCTTACACCGGGGAGCTGTTTTTT. Protein: CASSNQGSYTGELFF.

The V gene is TRBV11-2, the J gene TRBJ2-7; D gene ambiguous. CDR3 length: 13 residues. Between the trimmed V and J ends, which lost 1 base and 5 bases, there was a span of 9 bases. Germline loops: CDR1 SGHAT, CDR2 FQNNGV. The CDR3 nucleotides are TGTGCCAGCAGCTTAGTCGTCAAGCACGAGCAGTACTTC. It specifies CASSLVVKHEQYF.

The sample holds one count of this clone. The chain combines TRBV29-1 with TRBJ2-3; D might be TRBD1 or TRBD2, each matching 5 bases. V was trimmed by 4 bases and J by 8 bases, leaving 10 bases between them. The CDR3 has 11 residues. Germline-derived CDR1 and CDR2 are SQVTM and ANQGSEA. This CDR3 is CSVVRGATQYF. The CDR3 region has the DNA TGCAGCGTTGTGAGGGGAGCTACGCAGTATTTT.

CDR3 sequence reads: CASRQGQGTSPLHF. DNA for the CDR3: TGTGCCAGCAGACAGGGACAGGGAACGTCACCCCTCCACTTT. The genes are TRBV6-1 and TRBJ1-6, with 9 bases identical to TRBD1. Trimming removed 6 bases from V and 10 bases from J; junction bases left unmatched: 7. This CDR3 region has 14 residues. The germline V gene has CDR1 MNHNS and CDR2 SASEGT.

V and J are TRBV30 and TRBJ2-3; D might be TRBD1 (7 bases). The CDR3 has 16 amino acids. CDR1 and CDR2 (germline): GTSNPN, SVGIG (reference sequence). V lost 0 bases to trimming and J lost 4 bases, with 17 bases between them. The CDR3 DNA is TGTGCCTGGAGTGTAGGCCGCCAGGGGGGAGCAGATACGCAGTATTTT. Its protein is CAWSVGRQGGADTQYF.

The chain joins TRBV7-9 to TRBJ1-1; tentatively, D is TRBD1 (5 bases). The CDR3 totals 15 residues. V was trimmed by 5 bases and J by 5 bases, leaving 18 bases between them. From germline, CDR1 is SEHNR and CDR2 FQNEAQ (reference sequence). CDR3 loop: CASSPPQGAGTEAFF. As DNA, the CDR3 is TGTGCCAGCAGCCCACCCCAGGGAGCTGGTACTGAAGCTTTCTTT.

This clone showed up just a few times. V gene TRBV5-4 combines with J gene TRBJ1-1, with a possible D match to TRBD1 (5 bases). Germline CDR1 is SGHNT and CDR2 is YYREEE (reference sequence). Trimming took off 6 bases at V and 3 bases at J, with 9 bases between the two ends. The CDR3 totals 12 residues. CDR3 in DNA: TGTGCCAGCACCGGGGGTGACACTGAAGCTTTCTTT. Translating it yields CASTGGDTEAFF.

The sample holds a few counts of this clone. The CDR3: CASTRYTEAFF. In nucleotides, the CDR3 is TGTGCCAGCACCAGGTACACTGAAGCTTTCTTT. The V call is TRBV7-9, the J call TRBJ1-1; D unclear. The CDR3 contains 11 residues. The germline CDR1 and CDR2 sequences are SEHNR and FQNEAQ (reference sequence). Trimming stripped 7 bases from V and 3 bases from J, with 6 bases between.

The chain recombines TRBV9 with TRBJ1-4; 7 bases fit TRBD1. Germline V gene lookup returns CDR1 SGDLS and CDR2 YYNGEE. The trim removed 2 bases at V and 7 bases at J, leaving 8 bases unmatched. There are 15 residues in the CDR3. The CDR3 is CASSVRGTVGEKLFF. The CDR3 coding sequence is TGTGCCAGCAGCGTCCGTGGGACAGTTGGTGAAAAACTGTTTTTT.

In DNA form, the CDR3 reads TGTGCCAGCAGCTCCAGGGGAGACGAGCAGTACTTC. This gives the protein CASSSRGDEQYF. The rearrangement links TRBV5-6 to TRBJ2-7, with a tentative D call TRBD1 (6 bases). Germline assignment: CDR1 SGHDT and CDR2 YYEEEE. Trimming left V 3 bases short and J 5 bases short, with 9 bases between. The CDR3 consists of 12 residues.